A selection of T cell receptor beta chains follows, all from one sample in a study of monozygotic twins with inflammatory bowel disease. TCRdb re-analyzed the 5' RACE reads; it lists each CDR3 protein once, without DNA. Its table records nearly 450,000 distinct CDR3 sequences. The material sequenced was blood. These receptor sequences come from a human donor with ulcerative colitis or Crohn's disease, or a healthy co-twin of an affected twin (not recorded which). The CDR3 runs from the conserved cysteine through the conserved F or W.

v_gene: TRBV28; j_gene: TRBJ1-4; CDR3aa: CASSLGGTGQEKLFF
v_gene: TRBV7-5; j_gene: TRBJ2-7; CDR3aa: CISVPESSRSEPHYEQYF
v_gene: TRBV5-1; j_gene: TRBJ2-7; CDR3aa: CASSFRSSYEQYF
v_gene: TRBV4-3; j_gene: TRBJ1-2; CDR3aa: CASSQGTGGGYGYTF
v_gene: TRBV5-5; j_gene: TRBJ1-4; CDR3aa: CASTDRGRRTNEKLFF
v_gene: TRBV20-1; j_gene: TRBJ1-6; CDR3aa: CSASPLPHRAVNSPLHF
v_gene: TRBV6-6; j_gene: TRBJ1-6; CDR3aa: CAGAGGVNSPLHF
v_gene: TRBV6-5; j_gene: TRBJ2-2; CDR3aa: CASSYSSGTGELFF
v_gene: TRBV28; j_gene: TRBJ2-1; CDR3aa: CATGLAYNEQFF
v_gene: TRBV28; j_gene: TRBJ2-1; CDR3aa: CASSLSAASGRFTYNEQFF